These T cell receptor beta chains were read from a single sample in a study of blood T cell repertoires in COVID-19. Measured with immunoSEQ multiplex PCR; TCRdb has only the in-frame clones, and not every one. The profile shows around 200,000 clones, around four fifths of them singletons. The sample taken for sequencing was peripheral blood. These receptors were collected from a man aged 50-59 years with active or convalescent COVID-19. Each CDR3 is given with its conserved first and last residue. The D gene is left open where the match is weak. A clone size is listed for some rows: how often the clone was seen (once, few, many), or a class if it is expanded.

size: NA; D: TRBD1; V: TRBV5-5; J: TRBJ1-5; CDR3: CASSYRDSLSNQPQHF; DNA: TGTGCCAGCAGCTACCGGGACAGTTTAAGCAATCAGCCCCAGCATTTT
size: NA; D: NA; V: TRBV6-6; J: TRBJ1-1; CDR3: CASSFSGNTEAFF; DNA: TGTGCCAGCAGTTTTTCAGGTAACACTGAAGCTTTCTTT
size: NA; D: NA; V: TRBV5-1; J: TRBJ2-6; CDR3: CASSLDPGSGANVLTF; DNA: TGCGCCAGCAGCTTGGATCCAGGATCTGGGGCCAACGTCCTGACTTTC
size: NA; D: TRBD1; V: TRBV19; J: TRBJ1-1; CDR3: CASSPRGREAFF; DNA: TGTGCCAGTAGTCCGAGGGGGCGGGAAGCTTTCTTT
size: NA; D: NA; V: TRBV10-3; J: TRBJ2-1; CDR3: CAISEGVREQFF; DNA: TGTGCCATCAGTGAAGGGGTCCGTGAGCAGTTCTTC
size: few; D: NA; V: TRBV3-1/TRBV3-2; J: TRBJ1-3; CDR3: CASSREGLSGRNTIYF; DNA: TGTGCCAGCAGCCGGGAGGGCTTGTCGGGAAGAAACACCATATATTTT
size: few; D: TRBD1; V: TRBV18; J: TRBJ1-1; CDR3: CASSPRSGTDNTEAFF; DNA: TGTGCCAGCTCACCGCGATCCGGGACAGATAACACTGAAGCTTTCTTT
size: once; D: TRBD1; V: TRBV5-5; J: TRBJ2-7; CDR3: CASRRTGEWHYEQYF; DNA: TGTGCCAGCAGACGGACAGGGGAGTGGCATTACGAGCAGTACTTC
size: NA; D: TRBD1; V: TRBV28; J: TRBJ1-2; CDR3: CASIGQGVLGSVYTF; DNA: TGTGCCAGCATCGGGCAGGGGGTCCTCGGTTCTGTATACACCTTC
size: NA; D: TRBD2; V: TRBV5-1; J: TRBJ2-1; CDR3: CASSLEVRREGNNEQFF; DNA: TGCGCCAGCAGCTTGGAAGTGAGGCGGGAGGGGAACAATGAGCAGTTCTTC
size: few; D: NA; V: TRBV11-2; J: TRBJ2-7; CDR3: CASSLGLGNYEQYF; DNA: TGTGCCAGCAGCTTAGGACTAGGGAACTACGAGCAGTACTTC
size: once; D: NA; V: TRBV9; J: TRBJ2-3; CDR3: CASSVRGVTDTQYF; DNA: TGTGCCAGCAGCGTTCGCGGTGTCACAGATACGCAGTATTTT
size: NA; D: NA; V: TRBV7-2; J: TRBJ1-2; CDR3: CASSLTPLQGLGDGYTF; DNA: TGTGCCAGCAGCCTCACTCCTCTACAGGGTTTAGGGGATGGCTACACCTTC
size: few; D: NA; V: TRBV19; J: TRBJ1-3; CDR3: CASSNVRSSGNTIYF; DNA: TGTGCCAGTAGTAATGTCCGGAGCTCTGGAAACACCATATATTTT
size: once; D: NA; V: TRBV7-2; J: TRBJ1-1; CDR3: CASSLGGGWDTEAFF; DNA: TGTGCCAGCAGCTTAGGCGGGGGTTGGGACACTGAAGCTTTCTTT
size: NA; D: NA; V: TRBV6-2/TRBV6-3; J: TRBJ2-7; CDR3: CASSYTGPYEQYF; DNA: TGTGCCAGCAGTTATACAGGACCCTACGAGCAGTACTTC
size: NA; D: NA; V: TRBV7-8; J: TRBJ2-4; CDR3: CASSLQGIGVKNIQYF; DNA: TGTGCCAGCAGCCTCCAGGGCATAGGCGTCAAAAACATTCAGTACTTC
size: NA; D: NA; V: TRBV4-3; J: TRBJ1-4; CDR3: CASSQGRGTNEKLFF; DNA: TGCGCCAGCAGCCAAGGCCGAGGGACTAATGAAAAACTGTTTTTT
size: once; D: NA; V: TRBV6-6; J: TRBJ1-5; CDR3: CASSPLSGGVGNQPQHF; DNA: TGTGCCAGCAGTCCCTTGTCGGGGGGGGTAGGCAATCAGCCCCAGCATTTT
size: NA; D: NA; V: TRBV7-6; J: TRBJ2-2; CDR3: CASSLLETGELFF; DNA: TGTGCCAGCAGCTTACTAGAAACCGGGGAGCTGTTTTTT
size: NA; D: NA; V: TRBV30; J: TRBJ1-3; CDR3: CAWRGSGNTIYF; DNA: TGTGCCTGGCGCGGCTCTGGAAACACCATATATTTT
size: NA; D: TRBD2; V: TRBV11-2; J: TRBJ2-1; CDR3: CASSPRASGRWGNEQFF; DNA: TGTGCCAGCAGCCCCCGGGCTAGCGGGAGGTGGGGGAATGAGCAGTTCTTC
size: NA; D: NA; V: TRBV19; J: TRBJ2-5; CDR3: CASSMNRVQQETQYF; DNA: TGTGCCAGTAGTATGAACCGGGTACAACAAGAGACCCAGTACTTC
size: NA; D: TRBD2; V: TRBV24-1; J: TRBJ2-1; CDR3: CATSDFSSGDEQFF; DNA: TGTGCCACCAGTGATTTCTCCAGCGGGGATGAGCAGTTCTTC
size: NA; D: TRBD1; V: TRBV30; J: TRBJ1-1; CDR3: CAWQQGARTDTEAFF; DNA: TGTGCCTGGCAACAGGGGGCCCGAACGGACACTGAAGCTTTCTTT
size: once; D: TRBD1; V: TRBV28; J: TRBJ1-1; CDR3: CASSSPSSTGGTEAFF; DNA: TGTGCCAGCAGTTCACCCTCATCGACAGGGGGGACTGAAGCTTTCTTT
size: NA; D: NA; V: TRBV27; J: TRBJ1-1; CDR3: CASSSAQGNTEAFF; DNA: TGTGCCAGCAGTTCGGCCCAGGGAAACACTGAAGCTTTCTTT
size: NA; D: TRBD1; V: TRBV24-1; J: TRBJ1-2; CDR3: CATSDSGTGENTF; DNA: TGTGCCACCAGTGATTCGGGGACAGGGGAGAACACCTTC
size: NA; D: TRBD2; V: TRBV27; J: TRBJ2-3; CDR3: CASTPGLAGGPGTDTQYF; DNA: TGTGCCAGCACACCGGGACTAGCGGGAGGGCCCGGCACAGATACGCAGTATTTT
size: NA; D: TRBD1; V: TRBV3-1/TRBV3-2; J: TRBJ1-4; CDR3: CASSPRGGGGEKLFF; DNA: TGTGCCAGCAGCCCCCGAGGGGGCGGAGGTGAAAAACTGTTTTTT
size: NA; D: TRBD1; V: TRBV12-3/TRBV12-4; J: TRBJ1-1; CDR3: CASSSYRDSHFF; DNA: TGTGCCAGCAGTTCCTACCGGGACAGCCATTTCTTT
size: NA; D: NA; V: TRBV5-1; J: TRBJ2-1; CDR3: CASSLGQTWGNEQFF; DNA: TGCGCCAGCAGCTTGGGACAGACCTGGGGTAATGAGCAGTTCTTC
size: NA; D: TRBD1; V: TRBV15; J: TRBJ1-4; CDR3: CATSTAGGVNEKLFF; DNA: TGTGCCACCAGCACGGCAGGGGGCGTCAATGAAAAACTGTTTTTT
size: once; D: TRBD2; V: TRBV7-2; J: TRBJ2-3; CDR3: CASSSSAGGVDTQYF; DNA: TGTGCCAGCAGCTCCTCGGCTGGGGGGGTGGATACGCAGTATTTT
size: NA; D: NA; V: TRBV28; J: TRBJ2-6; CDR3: CASWSAADSGANVLTF; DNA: TGTGCCAGCTGGTCGGCAGCGGACTCTGGGGCCAACGTCCTGACTTTC
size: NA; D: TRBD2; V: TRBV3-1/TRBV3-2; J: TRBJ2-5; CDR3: CASSRRLAGGRETQYF; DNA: TGTGCCAGCAGTCGTAGACTAGCGGGGGGACGGGAGACCCAGTACTTC
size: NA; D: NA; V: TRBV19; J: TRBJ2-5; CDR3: CASSIHGETQYF; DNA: TGTGCCAGTAGTATTCACGGAGAGACCCAGTACTTC
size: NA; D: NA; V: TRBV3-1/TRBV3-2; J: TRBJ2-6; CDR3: CASSPKPGQLLSGANVLTF; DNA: TGTGCCAGCAGCCCCAAACCTGGACAGCTACTCTCTGGGGCCAACGTCCTGACTTTC
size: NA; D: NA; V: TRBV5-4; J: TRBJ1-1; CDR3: CASSVNTGEAFF; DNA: TGTGCCAGCAGCGTAAACACAGGTGAAGCTTTCTTT
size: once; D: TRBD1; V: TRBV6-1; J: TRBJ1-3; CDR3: CASSEASGTGLTRGYF; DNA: TGTGCCAGCAGTGAAGCCTCCGGGACAGGGCTAACCCGGGGGTATTTT
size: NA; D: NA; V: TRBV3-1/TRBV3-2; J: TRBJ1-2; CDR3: CASSPAVQDGYTF; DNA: TGTGCCAGCAGCCCTGCCGTACAGGATGGCTACACCTTC
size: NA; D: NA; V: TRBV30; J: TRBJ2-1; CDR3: CAWSGGDVVPEQFF; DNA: TGTGCCTGGAGTGGGGGGGACGTTGTTCCTGAGCAGTTCTTC
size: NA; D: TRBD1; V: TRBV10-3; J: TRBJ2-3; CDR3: CAISHPGQGTDTQYF; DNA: TGTGCCATCAGCCACCCAGGACAGGGCACAGATACGCAGTATTTT
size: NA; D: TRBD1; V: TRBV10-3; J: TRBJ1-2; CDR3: CAISGRQGAGGYGYTF; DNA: TGTGCCATCAGTGGAAGACAGGGGGCCGGTGGCTATGGCTACACCTTC
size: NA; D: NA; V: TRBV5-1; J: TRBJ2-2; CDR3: CASSLETSRIGELFF; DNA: TGCGCCAGCAGCTTGGAGACTAGTCGGATCGGGGAGCTGTTTTTT
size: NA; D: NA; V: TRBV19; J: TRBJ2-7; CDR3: CASSMYRAYEQYF; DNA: TGTGCCAGTAGTATGTACAGGGCCTACGAGCAGTACTTC
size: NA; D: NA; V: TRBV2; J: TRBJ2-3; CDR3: CASSEMYESTDTQYF; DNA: TGTGCCAGCAGTGAAATGTATGAGTCTACAGATACGCAGTATTTT
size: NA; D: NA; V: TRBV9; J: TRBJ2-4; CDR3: CASSVDGSKNIQYF; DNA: TGTGCCAGCAGCGTAGACGGGTCCAAAAACATTCAGTACTTC
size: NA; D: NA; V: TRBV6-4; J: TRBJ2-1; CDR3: CASSGEGGNEQFF; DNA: TGTGCCAGCAGCGGGGAGGGGGGCAATGAGCAGTTCTTC
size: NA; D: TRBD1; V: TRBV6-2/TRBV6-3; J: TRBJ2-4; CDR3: CASSTWTGSAKNIQYF; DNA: TGTGCCAGCAGTACGTGGACAGGGTCGGCCAAAAACATTCAGTACTTC
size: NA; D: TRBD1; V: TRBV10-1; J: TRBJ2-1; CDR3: CASGGTEYNEQFF; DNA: TGCGCCAGCGGTGGGACAGAATACAATGAGCAGTTCTTC
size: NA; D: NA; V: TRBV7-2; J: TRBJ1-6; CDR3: CASSLSLGDSSPLHF; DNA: TGTGCCAGCAGCTTAAGTCTCGGGGATTCCTCACCCCTCCACTTT
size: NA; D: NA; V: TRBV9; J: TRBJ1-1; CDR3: CASSVEPLSKTGNTEAFF; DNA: TGTGCCAGCAGCGTAGAGCCGCTCTCCAAGACAGGCAACACTGAAGCTTTCTTT
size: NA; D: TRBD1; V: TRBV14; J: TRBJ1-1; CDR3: CASSRGQGLPEAFF; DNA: TGTGCCAGCAGCCGGGGACAGGGGCTCCCTGAAGCTTTCTTT
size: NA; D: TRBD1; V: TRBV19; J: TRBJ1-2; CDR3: CASHSPRGVYGYTF; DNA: TGTGCCAGCCACTCTCCCAGGGGGGTCTATGGCTACACCTTC
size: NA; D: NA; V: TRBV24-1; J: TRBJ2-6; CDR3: CATSDLEASGANVLTF; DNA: TGTGCCACCAGTGATTTGGAGGCGTCCGGGGCCAACGTCCTGACTTTC
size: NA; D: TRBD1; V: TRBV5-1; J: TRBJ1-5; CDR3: CASSPGTEDNQPQHF; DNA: TGCGCCAGCAGCCCAGGGACAGAAGACAATCAGCCCCAGCATTTT
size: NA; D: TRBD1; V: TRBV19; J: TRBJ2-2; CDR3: CASRTGSNTGELFF; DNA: TGTGCCAGTAGGACAGGGTCGAACACCGGGGAGCTGTTTTTT